This passage covers 25 T cell receptor beta chains from one sample sequenced in a study of T cells after yellow fever vaccination. One entry per CDR3 protein results from TCRdb running MiXCR on the 5' RACE reads. Altogether roughly 260,000 distinct CDR3 sequences are present, 10% to 15% being singletons, with the ten largest covering about 0.54%. The specimen comprised CD4+ T cells sorted from PBMCs, sampled 45 days after the yellow fever booster vaccination. These receptor sequences come from a man under 40 who received the YFV17D yellow fever vaccine.

This clonotype was counted a few times. CDR3 region: CATRRTSGQETQYF. CDR3 nucleotide sequence: TGTGCCACGCGGCGGACTAGCGGCCAAGAGACCCAGTACTTC. This rearrangement joins TRBV12-3 or TRBV12-4 to TRBJ2-5, with 10 bases matching TRBD2. With 10 bases clipped from V and 1 base from J, the junction kept 6 bases outside the gene matches. The CDR3 covers 14 residues.

The V gene is TRBV5-5, the J gene TRBJ2-1; D could derive from TRBD1 or TRBD2 (5 bases each). Trimming pared 4 bases from V and 3 bases from J, leaving 23 bases between. CDR1 is SGHKS, CDR2 YYEKEE, per germline (reference sequence). The CDR3 has 18 amino acids. CDR3 nucleotides: TGTGCCAGCAGCCTGGGGACGCGTGACGGAAGAAACTACAATGAGCAGTTCTTC. Amino acids: CASSLGTRDGRNYNEQFF.

This clonotype was seen repeatedly, ten times or more. V is TRBV7-2 and J is TRBJ2-1, with 7 nucleotides matching TRBD2. The CDR3 length is 13 residues. Germline V CDR1 and CDR2: SGHTA, FQGNSA. The V and J ends lost 5 bases and 5 bases, in that order; junction bases with no gene match: 3. The CDR3 region is CASSTSANNEQFF. The CDR3 DNA sequence: TGTGCCAGCAGCACTAGCGCTAACAATGAGCAGTTCTTC.

This clonotype was seen a handful of times. The CDR3 spells CASSLYRGRRNEQFF. CDR3 coding DNA: TGTGCCAGCAGCCTATACAGGGGGCGAAGAAATGAGCAGTTCTTC. V gene TRBV11-2 combines with J gene TRBJ2-1; TRBD1 aligns across 9 bases. Germline values: CDR1 SGHAT, CDR2 FQNNGV. CDR3 length: 15 amino acids. V lost 5 bases and J lost 7; bases outside the gene matches: 9.

The rearrangement links TRBV5-5 to TRBJ2-1; the match to TRBD2 covers 7 bases. CDR1 is SGHKS, CDR2 YYEKEE, per germline (reference sequence). The junction had 8 bases not matched to a gene; V was cut back by 0 bases and J by 5 bases. This CDR3 is built from 16 residues. The CDR3 is CASSLGAGVRDNEQFF. The CDR3 DNA sequence: TGTGCCAGCAGCTTGGGGGCGGGGGTGAGGGACAATGAGCAGTTCTTC.

This clonotype has just a few counts. This sequence joins TRBV11-2 and TRBJ2-5, with D uncertain. The V end lost 2 bases, the J end lost 3 bases, and 10 bases lay between the germline ends. Germline V CDR1 and CDR2: SGHAT, FQNNGV. The CDR3 spans 14 residues. CDR3 loop: CASSLMSSKETQYF. CDR3 coding DNA: TGTGCCAGCAGCTTAATGTCTTCAAAAGAGACCCAGTACTTC.

This clonotype was observed a handful of times. The V call is TRBV20-1, the J call TRBJ2-4; D unclear. Trimming removed 7 bases at V and 0 bases at J, with 10 bases between. This CDR3 spans 13 amino acids. Germline CDR1 reads DFQATT; CDR2 reads SNEGSKA (reference sequence). CDR3 bases: TGCAGTGGGACGACGGTAGCCAAAAACATTCAGTACTTC. Protein: CSGTTVAKNIQYF.

This clonotype was counted a few times. The V and J genes are TRBV28 and TRBJ2-1; tentative D call: TRBD2 (5 bases). The germline V gene has CDR1 MDHEN and CDR2 SYDVKM. Deletions cut 11 bases from V and 4 bases from J, with 9 bases between. The CDR3 spans 11 residues. The CDR3 sequence: CACGPYNEQFF. As DNA, the CDR3 is TGTGCCTGCGGGCCGTACAATGAGCAGTTCTTC.

A note on this clonotype: Germline is not matched at one junction end, which may reflect a read error. V usage is TRBV20-1 and J usage is TRBJ2-7, with D maybe TRBD2 (7 bases). This CDR3 is 13 amino acids long. Germline V lookup: CDR1 DFQATT, CDR2 SNEGSKA (reference sequence). CDR3: CSARSGGRNEKYF. The DNA for the CDR3 is TGCAGTGCTAGATCCGGGGGGCGTAACGAGAAGTACTTC.

This clonotype was detected only a few times. This chain uses TRBV20-1 with TRBJ2-1; D may be TRBD1 (7 bases). Germline loops: CDR1 DFQATT, CDR2 SNEGSKA (reference sequence). The CDR3 consists of 13 residues. The V and J ends lost 6 bases and 5 bases respectively, with 14 bases between them. This chain's CDR3 is CSAPGGLHNEQFF. The CDR3 bases are TGCAGTGCACCAGGGGGACTGCACAATGAGCAGTTCTTC.

The chain combines TRBV11-3 with TRBJ2-1, with a tentative D call TRBD2 (5 bases). The CDR3 sequence is 13 residues long. Germline V CDR1 and CDR2: SGHNT, YENEEA. The V and J ends lost 4 bases and 5 bases respectively, with 9 bases between them. The CDR3 reads CASSSTKNNEQFF. In nucleotides, the CDR3 is TGTGCCAGCAGCTCGACTAAGAACAATGAGCAGTTCTTC.

This chain connects TRBV11-2 to TRBJ2-3, with unresolved D. Trimming pared 8 bases from V and 1 base from J, leaving 13 bases between. Germline CDR1 is SGHAT and CDR2 is FQNNGV. This CDR3 is built from 14 residues. The CDR3 region is CASSKAAGTDTQYF. The CDR3 DNA sequence: TGTGCCAGCTCCAAGGCGGCAGGCACAGATACGCAGTATTTT. The complete variable domain, with remaining parts taken from reference TRBV11-2 and TRBJ2-3, reads EAGVAQSPRYKIIEKRQSVAFWCNPISGHATLYWYQQILGQGPKLLIQFQNNGVVDDSQLPKDRFSAERLKGVDSTLKIQPAKLEDSAVYLCASSKAAGTDTQYFGPGTRLTVL.

The sample holds a few counts of this clonotype. The chain recombines TRBV4-2 with TRBJ2-1; possibly TRBD2 for D (5 bases). Germline V lookup: CDR1 LGHNA, CDR2 YNFKEQ. The V and J ends lost 0 bases and 6 bases respectively, with 12 bases between them. The CDR3 contains 15 residues. This CDR3 reads CASSQDLSEGNEQFF. CDR3 coding DNA: TGTGCCAGCAGCCAAGATCTTAGCGAGGGCAATGAGCAGTTCTTC.

The gene calls are TRBV5-1 and TRBJ2-2, with 7 bases fitting TRBD2. J gave up 5 bases and V 4 bases, and 11 bases lay outside the gene matches. This CDR3 has 16 residues. Germline loops: CDR1 SGHRS, CDR2 YFSETQ. The CDR3 nucleotides are TGCGCCAGCAGCCTGCAGGGCGCGGGGGATACCGGGGAGCTGTTTTTT. Amino acid sequence: CASSLQGAGDTGELFF.

This clonotype was counted only a few times. The CDR3 DNA reads TGTGCCAGCAGCGACGGGTCGGACATTCAGTACTTC. Protein: CASSDGSDIQYF. This sequence joins TRBV9 and TRBJ2-4, with unresolved D. The CDR3 consists of 12 residues. Germline lookup yields CDR1 SGDLS and CDR2 YYNGEE. V shed 3 bases and J shed 8 bases, with 9 bases lying between them.

This clonotype turned up a few times. As DNA, the CDR3 is TGCGCCAGCAGCTTGGAGACAGTTAATGAAAAACTGTTTTTT. Protein: CASSLETVNEKLFF. The chain has TRBV5-1 and TRBJ1-4; a possible D gene is TRBD1 (5 bases). The CDR3 loop spans 14 amino acids. With 0 bases removed from V and 4 bases from J, the gap between germline ends came to 7 bases. Germline CDR1 reads SGHRS; CDR2 reads YFSETQ.

This clonotype has a handful of counts. The chain has TRBV5-1 and TRBJ2-3; D tentatively fits TRBD1 or TRBD2 (5 bases each). The CDR3 loop spans 16 amino acids. The germline V gene has CDR1 SGHRS and CDR2 YFSETQ. V shed 1 base and J shed 0 bases, with 12 bases lying between them. The CDR3 loop reads CASSLSRDASTDTQYF. CDR3 sequence (DNA): TGCGCCAGCAGCTTGTCCCGGGACGCAAGCACAGATACGCAGTATTTT.

This clonotype was seen more than once but under ten times. One end of the junction is discordant with germline, which a read error may explain. For the CDR3, the DNA is TGCAGCGTGGACGGGGCACATCCACTGGGGGATTTT. It specifies CSVDGAHPLGDF. This chain uses TRBV29-1 with TRBJ2-3; possibly TRBD1 or TRBD2 for D (5 bases each). This CDR3 comprises 12 residues. Germline loops: CDR1 SQVTM, CDR2 ANQGSEA.

The rearrangement links TRBV11-2 to TRBJ2-1, with 8 bases that match TRBD2. V gave up 4 bases and J gave up 0 bases; unmatched junction bases: 17. Germline CDR1 is SGHAT and CDR2 is FQNNGV. The CDR3 contains 20 residues. Here the CDR3 DNA reads TGTGCCAGCAGCTCCCAGACAGCGTTTTTTAGCGGGGCCTCCTACAATGAGCAGTTCTTC. This codes for CASSSQTAFFSGASYNEQFF.

This clonotype was counted only a few times. The V and J genes are TRBV24-1 and TRBJ2-1; tentative D call: TRBD1 (6 bases). The CDR3 has 15 amino acids. The V end lost 5 bases, the J end lost 8 bases, and 18 bases lay between the germline ends. Germline CDR1 and CDR2: KGHDR and SFDVKD. The CDR3 nucleotides are TGTGCCACCAGTGGGCTGGGACATAGACAGGATGAGCAGTTCTTC. Translating it yields CATSGLGHRQDEQFF.

A few counts support this clonotype. The chain carries TRBV29-1 and TRBJ1-5, with TRBD1 matching 10 bases. The junction had 3 bases not matched to a gene; V was cut back by 4 bases and J by 3 bases. In germline, CDR1 is SQVTM, CDR2 ANQGSEA. The CDR3 sequence is 14 residues long. The CDR3 coding sequence is TGCAGCGTTGCGGGACAGGGGATCAATCAGCCCCAGCATTTT. It yields the protein CSVAGQGINQPQHF. Full variable domain (outside the CDR3, taken from reference TRBV29-1 and TRBJ1-5): SAVISQKPSRDICQRGTSLTIQCQVDSQVTMMFWYRQQPGQSLTLIATANQGSEATYESGFVIDKFPISRPNLTFSTLTVSNMSPEDSSIYLCSVAGQGINQPQHFGDGTRLSIL.

This clonotype was seen at least ten times. The chain carries TRBV7-2 and TRBJ2-3; TRBD1 or TRBD2 may be the D gene (5 bases each). Germline CDR1 reads SGHTA; CDR2 reads FQGNSA. Between the trimmed V and J ends, which lost 1 base and 1 base, there was a span of 9 bases. The CDR3 has 15 residues. As DNA, the CDR3 is TGTGCCAGCAGCTTAGTCGGGACCGGCACAGATACGCAGTATTTT. Its translation is CASSLVGTGTDTQYF.

This clonotype was detected a few times. V gene TRBV5-4 combines with J gene TRBJ2-7, with D unresolved. Trimming shortened V by 0 bases and J by 4 bases, and 14 bases separated the two germline ends. The CDR3 is made up of 15 amino acids. Germline values: CDR1 SGHNT, CDR2 YYREEE (reference sequence). The CDR3 reads CASSLDPSSGYEQYF. CDR3 DNA sequence: TGTGCCAGCAGCTTGGATCCGTCTTCCGGGTACGAGCAGTACTTC.

This chain's CDR3 is CSARQGLGSPLHF. CDR3 bases: TGCAGTGCAAGACAGGGGCTGGGTTCACCCCTCCACTTT. The chain recombines TRBV20-1 with TRBJ1-6; the match to TRBD1 covers 8 bases. The V segment lost 6 bases and the J segment 9 bases; nucleotides outside the gene matches: 7. In germline, CDR1 is DFQATT, CDR2 SNEGSKA (reference sequence). This CDR3 is built from 13 residues.

The genes are TRBV12-3 or TRBV12-4 and TRBJ2-2, with D maybe TRBD2 (6 bases). V gave up 6 bases and J gave up 3 bases, with 11 bases separating them. The CDR3 runs 14 residues. In DNA form, the CDR3 reads TGTGCCAGCAGGTCCGGGACTGACACCGGGGAGCTGTTTTTT. It codes for CASRSGTDTGELFF.